This T cell receptor beta chain appears in the sequencing data of a study of blood T cell repertoires in COVID-19. Across the study: PBMCs, B-cell-depleted T cells, or T cells were the source of the cDNA or gDNA that made up the material.

The repertoire was sequenced with immunoSEQ multiplex PCR; TCRdb's copy has only in-frame clones and lacks some. The sample lists 300,000 to 450,000 clones; 85% were seen once. This CDR3 spans 13 amino acids. The V and J ends lost 6 bases and 5 bases respectively, with 10 bases between them. The germline V gene has CDR1 LNHDA and CDR2 SQIVND (reference sequence). V is TRBV19 and J is TRBJ1-4; a weak D match, TRBD1 (6 bases). This receptor was identified in a woman aged 18-29 years with acute or convalescent COVID-19. Sequencing was carried out using peripheral blood. CDR3 protein: CASSRGGNEKLFF. The CDR3 coding sequence is TGTGCCAGTAGCAGGGGAGGGAATGAAAAACTGTTTTTT.